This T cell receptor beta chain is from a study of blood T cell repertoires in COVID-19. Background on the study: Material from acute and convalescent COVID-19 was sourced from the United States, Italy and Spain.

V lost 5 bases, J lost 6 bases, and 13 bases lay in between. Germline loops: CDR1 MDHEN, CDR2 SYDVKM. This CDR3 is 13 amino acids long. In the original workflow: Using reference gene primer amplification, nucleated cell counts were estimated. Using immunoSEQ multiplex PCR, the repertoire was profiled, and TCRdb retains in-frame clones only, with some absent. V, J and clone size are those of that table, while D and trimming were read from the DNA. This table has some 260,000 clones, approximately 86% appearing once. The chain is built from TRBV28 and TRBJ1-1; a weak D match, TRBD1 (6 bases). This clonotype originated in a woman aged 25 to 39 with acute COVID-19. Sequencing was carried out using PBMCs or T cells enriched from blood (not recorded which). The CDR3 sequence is CASSGTMGAEAFF. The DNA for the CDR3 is TGTGCCAGCAGTGGGACAATGGGTGCTGAAGCTTTCTTT.